This T cell receptor beta chain is drawn from a study of cytomegalovirus exposure and HLA in healthy donors. Study-wide background: Among the 400 or so donors who were genotyped, about 84% fell in the genetic ancestry cluster that is associated with self-reported Caucasian donors.

PCR primers comprised 60 Vbeta and 13 Jbeta primers. Only in-frame clones appear in the TCRdb table, and some are missing; sequencing was by immunoSEQ multiplex PCR. The sample contains nearly 110,000 clones, approximately 79% of which appear only once. Comments on this clone: Its target is unknown.

This CDR3 has 14 amino acids. Trimming took off 4 bases at V and 3 bases at J, with 13 bases between the two ends. Germline CDR1 is SGHNT and CDR2 is YYREEE (reference sequence). The study's findings and limits: A later analysis linked a missense variant in DCLRE1C to the trimming of TCR beta V and J genes. A later analysis revealed that TCR association rates differed between HLA loci, peaking at DRB1 and bottoming out at HLA-C. Several top significant clusters appeared, in a later analysis, to be linked to common viral pathogens.

The clonotype originates from a man younger than 35 in good health and CMV-seronegative. Sequenced material: PBMCs. The chain is built from TRBV5-4 and TRBJ1-2, with D possibly TRBD1 on 5 matching bases. CDR3 amino acids: CASSQAGRDYGYTF. The CDR3 nucleotides are TGTGCCAGCAGCCAGGCAGGGAGGGACTATGGCTACACCTTC.